These 28 T cell receptor beta chains were sequenced from one sample in a study of control samples from healthy donors and cancer patients. Clones were sequenced by immunoSEQ multiplex PCR, and TCRdb holds only the in-frame ones, with some missing. The sample includes approximately 88,000 clones, roughly nine tenths of them seen just once. Sequencing used blood. These receptor sequences come from a woman under 40 in good health.

V is TRBV3-1 (or the pseudogene TRBV3-2) and J is TRBJ2-7, with 7 bases lining up with TRBD1. There are 14 residues in the CDR3. The ends lost 1 base at V and 2 bases at J; junction bases unmatched: 2. The germline V gene has CDR1 LGHDT and CDR2 YNNKEL (reference sequence). The CDR3 spells CASSQGTGTYEQYF. The DNA for the CDR3 is TGTGCCAGCAGCCAAGGGACAGGAACCTACGAGCAGTACTTC.

This clone has only a few counts. The V gene is TRBV18, the J gene TRBJ1-1; TRBD1 aligns across 7 bases. V lost 2 bases to trimming and J lost 1 base; unmatched junction nucleotides: 1. Per germline, CDR1 KGHSH and CDR2 LQKENI. This CDR3 is built from 14 residues. CDR3: CASSPDRANTEAFF. The CDR3 bases are TGTGCCAGCTCACCAGACAGGGCGAACACTGAAGCTTTCTTT.

The chain carries TRBV18 and TRBJ2-7, with TRBD2 matching over 8 bases. The CDR3 is 14 residues long. CDR1 and CDR2 (germline): KGHSH, LQKENI. The V segment lost 6 bases and the J segment 2 bases; nucleotides outside the gene matches: 6. The CDR3 DNA sequence: TGTGCCAGCTCCTCCGGGGGGGTACCCTACGAGCAGTACTTC. Translating gives CASSSGGVPYEQYF.

The CDR3 DNA is TGTGCCTGGAGTTTCCCCCCCTGGGGGTACTTC. This gives the protein CAWSFPPWGYF. This chain joins TRBV30 and TRBJ2-4; unclear D gene. The ends were cut back, 2 bases at V and 15 bases at J, with 14 bases in the middle. CDR3 length equals 11 residues. Germline CDR1 is GTSNPN and CDR2 is SVGIG (reference sequence). The full variable domain, with the rest looked up from reference TRBV30 and TRBJ2-4, is SQTIHQWPATLVQPVGSPLSLECTVEGTSNPNLYWYRQAAGRGLQLLFYSVGIGQISSEVPQNLSASRPQDRQFILSSKKLLLSDSGFYLCAWSFPPWGYFGAGTRLSVL.

V is TRBV15 and J is TRBJ2-1; perhaps TRBD1 as D (6 bases). Germline V gene sequence: CDR1 LNHNV, CDR2 YYDKDF (reference sequence). Trimming removed 4 bases from V and 7 bases from J, with 8 bases in between. The CDR3 has 12 residues. CDR3 sequence: CATSNQGNEQFF. The CDR3 bases are TGTGCCACCAGCAATCAGGGGAATGAGCAGTTCTTC.

The rearrangement links TRBV9 to TRBJ1-3; 11 bases map to TRBD1. Trimming took 0 bases from V and 2 from J; bases not matched to a gene: 1. The V gene's germline CDR1 is SGDLS and CDR2 YYNGEE. The CDR3 runs 16 residues. As DNA, the CDR3 is TGTGCCAGCAGCGTAGAGGGACAGGGGGCTGGAAACACCATATATTTT. Its protein is CASSVEGQGAGNTIYF.

The V call is TRBV7-9, the J call TRBJ2-1; D not certain. CDR1 is SEHNR and CDR2 is FQNEAQ in the germline V gene (reference sequence). Trimming removed 1 base from V and 1 base from J, with 8 bases in between. CDR3 length: 15 residues. CDR3 sequence reads: CASSLEGSSYNEQFF. CDR3 coding DNA: TGTGCCAGCAGCTTAGAAGGATCGTCCTACAATGAGCAGTTCTTC.

The rearrangement links TRBV10-3 to TRBJ1-2; D ambiguous. The V end was cut by 0 bases, the J end by 8 bases, with 7 bases between. The CDR3 runs to 12 residues. CDR1 and CDR2 (germline): ENHRY, SYGVKD. CDR3 amino acids: CAISESLTGYTF. The CDR3, as DNA: TGTGCCATCAGTGAGTCTTTGACAGGCTACACCTTC.

The J gene is TRBJ2-3, the V gene TRBV9; 9 positions agree with TRBD1. The CDR3 sequence is 16 residues long. The V gene end was trimmed by 4 bases and the J gene end by 0 bases; junction bases not matched to a gene: 6. CDR1 and CDR2 (germline): SGDLS, YYNGEE. Here the CDR3 reads CASSLRGQGSTDTQYF. The CDR3 DNA is TGTGCCAGCAGCCTTAGGGGACAGGGTAGCACAGATACGCAGTATTTT.

The chain's CDR3 is CASSPPGTYGYTF. The DNA for the CDR3 is TGTGCCAGCAGCCCCCCAGGGACCTATGGCTACACCTTC. The rearrangement joins TRBV7-9 to TRBJ1-2; TRBD1 might be the D (5 bases). Germline loops: CDR1 SEHNR, CDR2 FQNEAQ (reference sequence). The CDR3 extends over 13 amino acids. V dropped 5 bases and J dropped 4 bases, with 11 bases sitting between them.

The chain is built from TRBV28 and TRBJ1-1, with TRBD1 matching over 10 bases. Trimming at V came to 6 bases and at J to 6 bases, leaving 10 bases not matched to a gene. CDR1 is MDHEN, CDR2 SYDVKM, per germline. CDR3 size: 15 residues. CDR3 DNA: TGTGCCAGCAGGGAAGGGACAGGGGTTCTCGCTGAAGCTTTCTTT. Encoded protein: CASREGTGVLAEAFF.

The rearrangement joins TRBV3-1 (or the pseudogene TRBV3-2) to TRBJ1-6, with no clear D. Trimming stripped 5 bases from V and 10 bases from J, with 15 bases between. The CDR3 sequence is 14 residues long. Germline CDR1 LGHDT, CDR2 YNNKEL (reference sequence). CDR3 sequence: CASSSGVVTSPLHF. For the CDR3, the DNA is TGTGCCAGCAGCTCTGGGGTAGTAACGTCACCCCTCCACTTT.

The chain uses TRBV27 and TRBJ2-1, with TRBD1 matching 11 bases. CDR1 and CDR2 from the germline V gene are MNHEY and SMNVEV (reference sequence). J lost 2 bases, V lost 6 bases, and 3 bases had no gene match. This CDR3 is 15 amino acids long. The chain's CDR3 is CASRKGQGAYNEQFF. CDR3 DNA: TGTGCCAGCAGAAAGGGACAGGGGGCCTACAATGAGCAGTTCTTC.

The J gene is TRBJ1-2, the V gene TRBV27, with D unresolved. V shed 5 bases and J shed 0 bases, with 13 bases lying between them. The CDR3 is made up of 15 amino acids. Germline values: CDR1 MNHEY, CDR2 SMNVEV (reference sequence). CDR3 residues: CASSTDSVANYGYTF. CDR3 DNA: TGTGCCAGCAGTACGGACTCGGTGGCTAACTATGGCTACACCTTC.

On this clone: The sample carries other DNA sequences with the same CDR3. This rearrangement joins TRBV14 to TRBJ2-1; D is unclear. This CDR3 has 12 residues. Germline values: CDR1 SGHDN, CDR2 FVKESK. With 4 bases removed from V and 9 bases from J, the gap between germline ends came to 10 bases. The CDR3 DNA reads as TGTGCCAGCAGCCCGATCCCTGGTGAGCAGTTCTTC. Its protein is CASSPIPGEQFF. The full variable domain, in which reference TRBV14 and TRBJ2-1 provide the parts outside the CDR3, is EAGVTQFPSHSVIEKGQTVTLRCDPISGHDNLYWYRRVMGKEIKFLLHFVKESKQDESGMPNNRFLAERTGGTYSTLKVQPAELEDSGVYFCASSPIPGEQFFGPGTRLTVL.

The J gene is TRBJ2-5, the V gene TRBV2; 7 bases are shared with TRBD1. The V gene end was trimmed by 4 bases and the J gene end by 2 bases; junction bases not matched to a gene: 10. CDR3 length equals 16 residues. The V gene's germline CDR1 is SNHLY and CDR2 FYNNEI. CDR3 DNA: TGTGCCAGCAGTGCTACCGGGACAGAATTACAAGAGACCCAGTACTTC. It is translated as CASSATGTELQETQYF.

This clone was counted only a few times. The sample has other DNA sequences that encode this CDR3 too. The V call is TRBV3-1 (or the pseudogene TRBV3-2), the J call TRBJ2-2, with TRBD1 matching over 7 bases. Germline CDR1 reads LGHDT; CDR2 reads YNNKEL (reference sequence). V lost 0 bases to trimming and J lost 7 bases; unmatched junction nucleotides: 11. The CDR3 loop spans 17 amino acids. CDR3 sequence reads: CASSQEVAGGGSGELFF. DNA for the CDR3: TGTGCCAGCAGCCAAGAAGTAGCAGGGGGTGGGAGCGGGGAGCTGTTTTTT.

The genes are TRBV5-1 and TRBJ1-6, with TRBD1 identical over 8 bases. Per germline, CDR1 SGHRS and CDR2 YFSETQ. CDR3 length equals 16 residues. J gave up 2 bases and V 4 bases, and 5 bases lay outside the gene matches. The chain's CDR3 is CASSQGTGTYNSPLHF. The CDR3 bases are TGCGCCAGCAGCCAGGGGACAGGAACCTATAATTCACCCCTCCACTTT.

For the CDR3, the DNA is TGTGCCAGCAGCTTAGCGCGGGTTAGAAATGAGCAGTTCTTC. It codes for CASSLARVRNEQFF. This chain uses TRBV7-2 with TRBJ2-1; maybe TRBD2 (5 bases). V dropped 0 bases and J dropped 7 bases, with 10 bases sitting between them. The CDR3 contains 14 residues. The germline CDR1 and CDR2 sequences are SGHTA and FQGNSA.

This chain uses TRBV2 with TRBJ1-5; 7 bases agree with TRBD1. The V segment lost 4 bases and the J segment 6 bases; nucleotides outside the gene matches: 6. CDR1 is SNHLY and CDR2 is FYNNEI in the germline V gene. The CDR3 has 14 amino acids. The chain's CDR3 is CASSGETGSQPQHF. The CDR3 coding sequence is TGTGCCAGCAGTGGCGAGACAGGGAGTCAGCCCCAGCATTTT.

The chain carries TRBV10-3 and TRBJ2-1; perhaps TRBD2 as D (7 bases). The CDR3 has 17 residues. The V end was cut by 10 bases, the J end by 1 base, with 23 bases between. Germline assignment: CDR1 ENHRY and CDR2 SYGVKD. CDR3 DNA sequence: TGTGCCACCAGACCGAGGGGGGGAGGTAGTTCCTACAATGAGCAGTTCTTC. Amino acid sequence: CATRPRGGGSSYNEQFF.

The chain uses TRBV30 and TRBJ1-4; D is ambiguous. Trimming removed 0 bases from V and 4 bases from J, with 9 bases in between. Germline CDR1 and CDR2: GTSNPN and SVGIG (reference sequence). CDR3 size: 14 residues. CDR3 nucleotide sequence: TGTGCCTGGAGTGTACTAGGGTTTAATGAAAAACTGTTTTTT. This gives the protein CAWSVLGFNEKLFF.

The J gene is TRBJ1-2, the V gene TRBV24-1; a possible D gene is TRBD1 (5 bases). The length of the CDR3 is 14 residues. V was trimmed by 7 bases and J by 7 bases, leaving 18 bases between them. Germline loops: CDR1 KGHDR, CDR2 SFDVKD. CDR3 region: CATRSGGDGGGYTF. CDR3 DNA sequence: TGTGCCACCAGGTCCGGCGGGGACGGAGGTGGCTACACCTTC.

This chain links TRBV7-2 with TRBJ2-1, with 9 bases lining up with TRBD2. The V segment lost 3 bases and the J segment 7 bases; nucleotides outside the gene matches: 4. The CDR3 length is 14 residues. Germline lookup yields CDR1 SGHTA and CDR2 FQGNSA. Written as DNA, the CDR3 is TGTGCCAGCAGCTTTCGAGCGGGGGGTAATGAGCAGTTCTTC. This gives the protein CASSFRAGGNEQFF.

The CDR3 reads CASSEHRRDYGYTF. CDR3 nucleotides: TGTGCCAGCAGTGAACACAGGAGGGACTATGGCTACACCTTC. The V call is TRBV6-1, the J call TRBJ1-2, with a weak D call TRBD1 (5 bases). Germline V gene data show CDR1 as MNHNS and CDR2 as SASEGT. The CDR3 covers 14 residues. V was cut by 2 bases and J by 3 bases, with 10 bases left in between.

The chain recombines TRBV7-6 with TRBJ2-7; TRBD1 might be the D (6 bases). Germline V lookup: CDR1 SGHVS, CDR2 FNYEAQ. This CDR3 spans 14 amino acids. Trimming cost V 5 bases and J 2 bases, with 13 bases left between them. The CDR3 spells CASSADRTTYEQYF. CDR3 DNA sequence: TGTGCCAGCAGCGCCGACAGGACAACCTACGAGCAGTACTTC.

The chain combines TRBV7-6 with TRBJ1-5, with D unclear. Germline CDR1 reads SGHVS; CDR2 reads FNYEAQ. The V end was cut by 1 base, the J end by 4 bases, with 14 bases between. The CDR3 extends over 16 amino acids. CDR3: CASSLEGPHPNQPQHF. The CDR3 coding sequence is TGTGCCAGCAGCTTAGAAGGACCGCACCCTAATCAGCCCCAGCATTTT.

This rearrangement joins TRBV18 to TRBJ1-1; 10 bases are a match to TRBD1. This CDR3 has 17 amino acids. Trimming at V came to 4 bases and at J to 6 bases, leaving 14 bases not matched to a gene. Germline CDR1 and CDR2: KGHSH and LQKENI. In nucleotides, the CDR3 is TGTGCCAGCTCACAGAGGACAGGGGGATCTCGAGTAGCTGAAGCTTTCTTT. Translated, it gives CASSQRTGGSRVAEAFF.